This TCR beta chain stems from a study of shared clonotypes between healthy human individuals. Study results and limitations: Among donors, sharing of clonotypes was expected to be affected by sequencing depth.

Sequencing used immunoSEQ multiplex PCR; TCRdb keeps in-frame clones, though not all of them. The sample lists roughly 2,300,000 clones, 85% to 95% occurring once. This clone was recorded only once. No antigen is known for it. Sequences were obtained from naive CD4+ T cells from PBMCs. The subset was: CD45RA+ positively selected. The TCR was taken from a man aged 18 to 29 in good health. Some clones in this sample may be carry-over from other donors' samples.

This CDR3 is CASSPGWGRDNEQFF. The CDR3 bases are TGTGCCAGCAGCCCGGGTTGGGGGCGGGACAATGAGCAGTTCTTC. This chain links TRBV5-6 with TRBJ2-1; weak D call: TRBD1 (6 bases). V lost 4 bases to trimming and J lost 5 bases, with 16 bases between them. Germline loops: CDR1 SGHDT, CDR2 YYEEEE. The CDR3 is 15 amino acids.